The 11 T cell receptor beta chains below were found in one sample sequenced in a study. Each CDR3 protein gets one entry after TCRdb re-called the 5' RACE reads with MiXCR. The sample comprises fewer than 60,000 distinct CDR3 sequences, around 26% of which are singletons, and about 2.2% rests with the top ten. Sequenced: naive CD4+ T cells sorted from blood. Subset meaning: naive CD4+ T cells, CD4+CD45RA+CD25-. Source of these receptors: a female donor with breast cancer.

The chain combines TRBV10-3 with TRBJ2-2; D perhaps matches TRBD2 (6 bases). The CDR3 runs to 15 residues. Deletions cut 3 bases from V and 4 bases from J, with 12 bases between. CDR1 is ENHRY, CDR2 SYGVKD, per germline. The CDR3: CAISEIRRGTGELFF. The DNA of the CDR3 is TGTGCCATCAGTGAAATCCGGAGGGGCACCGGGGAGCTGTTTTTT.

The rearrangement uses TRBV12-3 or TRBV12-4 and TRBJ1-5, with 9 bases aligning to TRBD1. The V and J ends lost 6 bases and 6 bases, in that order; junction bases with no gene match: 15. The CDR3 extends over 17 amino acids. The CDR3 sequence is CASSQNSLQGARQPQHF. The DNA for the CDR3 is TGTGCCAGCAGCCAGAATAGTTTACAGGGGGCGCGTCAGCCCCAGCATTTT.

There are a few counts of this clonotype. The chain has TRBV7-2 and TRBJ2-2; the match to TRBD2 covers 7 bases. V trimming: 5 bases; J trimming: 2 bases; junction bases outside the gene matches: 8. CDR1 SGHTA and CDR2 FQGNSA come from the germline V gene. The CDR3 sequence is 16 residues long. This CDR3 is CASSPPGGRNTGELFF. The CDR3 region has the DNA TGTGCCAGCAGCCCCCCCGGGGGGAGAAACACCGGGGAGCTGTTTTTT.

The chain has TRBV20-1 and TRBJ2-2; no clear D gene. The germline CDR1 and CDR2 sequences are DFQATT and SNEGSKA (reference sequence). CDR3 size: 12 residues. Trimming shortened V by 3 bases and J by 4 bases, and 6 bases separated the two germline ends. CDR3: CSASTVTGELFF. In nucleotides, the CDR3 is TGCAGTGCTAGTACAGTCACCGGGGAGCTGTTTTTT.

J is TRBJ2-1 and V is TRBV20-1, with 9 bases identical to TRBD2. Trimming cost V 0 bases and J 6 bases; bases outside gene matches: 12. CDR3 length equals 17 residues. The germline V gene has CDR1 DFQATT and CDR2 SNEGSKA (reference sequence). Here the CDR3 reads CSAREQVRLRGGNEQFF. The CDR3 DNA is TGCAGTGCTAGAGAGCAGGTCAGGTTGCGGGGGGGCAATGAGCAGTTCTTC.

The chain carries TRBV6-5 and TRBJ1-4, with 10 bases fitting TRBD1. Germline-derived CDR1 and CDR2 are MNHEY and SVGAGI. J was trimmed by 2 bases and V by 7 bases; bases with no gene match: 4. This CDR3 contains 15 residues. CDR3 sequence reads: CASTRTGGTNEKLFF. The CDR3 DNA follows: TGTGCCAGCACTCGGACAGGGGGTACTAATGAAAAACTGTTTTTT.

This clonotype has only a few counts. V usage is TRBV7-8 and J usage is TRBJ2-7; D gene uncertain. This CDR3 comprises 15 residues. Trimming removed 1 base from V and 3 bases from J, with 13 bases in between. In germline, CDR1 is SGHVS, CDR2 FQNEAQ. CDR3 coding DNA: TGTGCCAGCAGCTTAGAAGCGTACTCCAGCTACGAGCAGTACTTC. Amino acid sequence: CASSLEAYSSYEQYF.

This clonotype was seen ten or more times. The chain links TRBV27 to TRBJ2-7; possibly TRBD1 for D (5 bases). The CDR3 length is 13 residues. Trimming stripped 5 bases from V and 3 bases from J, with 11 bases between. Germline-derived CDR1 and CDR2 are MNHEY and SMNVEV (reference sequence). CDR3 DNA sequence: TGTGCCAGCAGTCTCACGCAGGGCTACGAGCAGTACTTC. It yields the protein CASSLTQGYEQYF.

This clonotype is medium-sized (0.01 to 0.1%). This sequence joins TRBV6-1 and TRBJ1-1; tentative D call: TRBD1 (5 bases). This CDR3 contains 12 residues. From germline, CDR1 is MNHNS and CDR2 SASEGT. The V end was cut by 6 bases, the J end by 5 bases, with 10 bases between. The CDR3 region is CASSLGVTEAFF. For the CDR3, the DNA is TGTGCCAGCAGCTTAGGGGTAACTGAAGCTTTCTTT.

In DNA form, the CDR3 reads TGTGCCAGTAGTAGAACAGGGGAGTATTTTCAGCCCCAGCATTTT. Residues: CASSRTGEYFQPQHF. The chain carries TRBV19 and TRBJ1-5, with 7 bases identical to TRBD1. The CDR3 loop spans 15 amino acids. Unmatched junction bases numbered 9, after V lost 4 bases and J lost 6 bases. Germline V CDR1 and CDR2: LNHDA, SQIVND (reference sequence).

The rearrangement uses TRBV9 and TRBJ2-5; a weak D match, TRBD2 (5 bases). Germline CDR1 SGDLS, CDR2 YYNGEE. The CDR3 loop spans 15 amino acids. Trimming removed 0 bases at V and 0 bases at J, with 9 bases between. CDR3 nucleotides: TGTGCCAGCAGCGTAGGGGGAGTGTACCAAGAGACCCAGTACTTC. It codes for CASSVGGVYQETQYF.